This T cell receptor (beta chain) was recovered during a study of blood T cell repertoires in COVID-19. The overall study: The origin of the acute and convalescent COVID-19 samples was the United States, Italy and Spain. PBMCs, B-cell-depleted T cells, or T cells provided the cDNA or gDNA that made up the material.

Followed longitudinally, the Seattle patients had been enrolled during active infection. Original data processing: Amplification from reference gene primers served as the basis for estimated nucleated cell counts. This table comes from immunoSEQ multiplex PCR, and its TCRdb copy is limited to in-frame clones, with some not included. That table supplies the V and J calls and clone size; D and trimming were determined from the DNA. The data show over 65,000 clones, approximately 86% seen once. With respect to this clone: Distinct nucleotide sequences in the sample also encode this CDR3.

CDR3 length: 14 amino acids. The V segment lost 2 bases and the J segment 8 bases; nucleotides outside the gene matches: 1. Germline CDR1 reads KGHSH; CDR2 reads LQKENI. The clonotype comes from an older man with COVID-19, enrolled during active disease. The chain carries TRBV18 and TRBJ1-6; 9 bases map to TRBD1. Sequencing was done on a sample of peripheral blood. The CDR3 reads CASSPTGGDSPLHF. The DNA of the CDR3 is TGTGCCAGCTCACCAACAGGGGGCGATTCACCCCTCCACTTT.